Each of the 4 T cell receptor beta chains below was sequenced from the same sample in a study of blood T cell repertoires in COVID-19. The protocol was immunoSEQ multiplex PCR, while the TCRdb copy is restricted to in-frame clones and leaves out a portion. The profile shows around 69,000 clones, roughly 79% of them singletons. Sequencing was done on a sample of peripheral blood. These receptors all stem from a woman aged 70-85 years with acute or convalescent COVID-19.

The chain has TRBV12-3 or TRBV12-4 and TRBJ1-2; 8 nucleotides agree with TRBD1. This CDR3 is 13 amino acids long. The V gene end was trimmed by 5 bases and the J gene end by 2 bases; junction bases not matched to a gene: 1. The CDR3 region is CASSTGGNYGYTF. CDR3 nucleotides: TGTGCCAGCAGTACAGGGGGAAACTATGGCTACACCTTC.

This chain connects TRBV11-3 to TRBJ2-7, with 10 bases lining up with TRBD1. The CDR3 is 13 amino acids. Losses at the gene ends were 5 bases for V and 4 bases for J; bases not matched to a gene: 2. Germline V gene sequence: CDR1 SGHNT, CDR2 YENEEA. Here the CDR3 DNA reads TGTGCCAGCAGCCCGGGACAGGGGTACGAGCAGTACTTC. Amino acids: CASSPGQGYEQYF.

The genes are TRBV28 and TRBJ2-1, with TRBD2 identical over 10 bases. Germline V gene data show CDR1 as MDHEN and CDR2 as SYDVKM. Trimming cost V 4 bases and J 5 bases; bases outside gene matches: 8. The CDR3 has 16 amino acids. CDR3 bases: TGTGCCAGCAGTTCGACTTCTAGCGGGAGCCACAATGAGCAGTTCTTC. Amino acids: CASSSTSSGSHNEQFF.

Note on this clone: The same CDR3 can be traced to other DNA sequences in this sample. V gene TRBV27 combines with J gene TRBJ2-7; 12 nucleotides agree with TRBD2. V trimming: 6 bases; J trimming: 0 bases; junction bases outside the gene matches: 3. Germline V gene lookup returns CDR1 MNHEY and CDR2 SMNVEV (reference sequence). This CDR3 has 15 amino acids. CDR3 nucleotides: TGTGCCAGCAGACTAGCGGGAGGTCTCTCCTACGAGCAGTACTTC. Translated: CASRLAGGLSYEQYF.